This T cell receptor (beta chain) appears in the sequencing data of a study of T cells in Graves' hyperthyroidism and ophthalmopathy. Findings and limits, study-wide: Researchers found most expanded thyroid clonotypes above 0.001 in blood as well.

This CDR3 comprises 13 residues. In germline, CDR1 is DFQATT, CDR2 SNEGSKA (reference sequence). The junction had 6 bases not matched to a gene; V was cut back by 5 bases and J by 7 bases. Authors of the study amplified TCR beta CDR3 regions from RNA transcripts. When the TCR CDR3 underwent first-round RT-PCR, the HTBI primer set was used. TCRdb itself ran the multiplex PCR reads through MiXCR, one entry per CDR3 protein. The sample shows roughly 580,000 distinct CDR3 sequences, about 45% of them seen only once. Clinicians diagnosed patients from clinical symptoms, serum thyroxine and TRAb, thyroid ultrasound and orbital computed tomography. In its sample, this clonotype was seen once. The antigen is not known.

The chain uses TRBV20-1 and TRBJ1-5; 9 bases agree with TRBD1. The sample consisted of peripheral blood or thyroid tissue (not recorded which). This TCR was sampled from a woman aged 18-29 years with Graves' hyperthyroidism. The CDR3 loop is CSAVTGGPQPQHF. CDR3 bases: TGCAGTGCTGTTACAGGGGGCCCCCAGCCCCAGCATTTT.